The TCR beta chain described here comes from a study of cytomegalovirus exposure and HLA in healthy donors. Study conclusions and caveats: Approximately 160 TCR beta chains were listed as cytomegalovirus-associated. In a later analysis, at a false discovery rate of 0.05, under 20,000 TCR beta sequences were associated with HLA alleles.

The V gene's germline CDR1 is SGHNT and CDR2 YYREEE (reference sequence). The CDR3 covers 16 residues. The junction had 4 bases not matched to a gene; V was cut back by 0 bases and J by 5 bases. PCR involved 60 Vbeta and 13 Jbeta primers. TCRdb's table, derived via immunoSEQ multiplex PCR, lists solely in-frame clones and lacks some. This table has 170,000 or so clones, roughly 84% appearing once. With regard to this clone: The antigen is unknown.

V is TRBV5-4 and J is TRBJ2-2; TRBD1 aligns across 10 bases. Sequencing was performed on PBMCs. The receptor was derived from a man aged 18 to 29 in good health and CMV-seronegative. The CDR3 nucleotides read TGTGCCAGCAGCTTGGGAGTGGGACAGGGGACCGGGGAGCTGTTTTTT. Translating it yields CASSLGVGQGTGELFF.